The 24 T cell receptor beta chains below all came from one sample that was sequenced in a study of multiple sclerosis patients with progressive multifocal leukoencephalopathy. Regarding time point: before natalizumab initiation. The table came from immunoSEQ multiplex PCR; TCRdb's copy has only in-frame clones and leaves some out. The data hold fewer than 40,000 clones, with more than 85% observed a single time. Material: PBMCs. Source of these receptors: a man between 25 and 39 years old with multiple sclerosis.

This sequence joins TRBV7-7 and TRBJ2-2, with D unclear. Germline V gives CDR1 SSHAT, CDR2 FNYEAQ (reference sequence). V lost 1 base and J 1 base, leaving 7 bases between the germline ends. The CDR3 is made up of 15 amino acids. DNA of the CDR3: TGTGCCAGCAGCTTAGACAGTGTGAACACCGGGGAGCTGTTTTTT. It yields the protein CASSLDSVNTGELFF.

This clone was seen just once. The rearrangement joins TRBV11-2 to TRBJ2-7, with D unclear. From germline, CDR1 is SGHAT and CDR2 FQNNGV. The CDR3 runs to 12 residues. Trimming shortened V by 5 bases and J by 2 bases, and 7 bases separated the two germline ends. CDR3 sequence reads: CASSHYTYEQYF. In DNA form, the CDR3 reads TGTGCCAGCAGCCACTACACCTACGAGCAGTACTTC.

This rearrangement joins TRBV6-1 to TRBJ1-2, with TRBD1 as a possible D gene (5 bases). The CDR3 contains 15 residues. V gave up 4 bases and J gave up 8 bases, with 20 bases separating them. The germline V gene encodes CDR1 MNHNS and CDR2 SASEGT. CDR3 in DNA: TGTGCCAGCAGTGCATGGGGGGGTACGGGGAACGGCTACACCTTC. Translating it yields CASSAWGGTGNGYTF.

The chain has TRBV27 and TRBJ2-5, with D perhaps matching TRBD2 (6 bases). V shed 4 bases and J shed 3 bases, with 9 bases lying between them. The CDR3 has 13 residues. The germline V gene encodes CDR1 MNHEY and CDR2 SMNVEV (reference sequence). The CDR3 loop is CASSSTGEETQYF. CDR3 sequence (DNA): TGTGCCAGCAGTTCCACGGGAGAAGAGACCCAGTACTTC.

This clone was found a few times. V is TRBV11-3 and J is TRBJ1-1; D uncertain. The germline CDR1 and CDR2 sequences are SGHNT and YENEEA. Trimming shortened V by 5 bases and J by 2 bases, and 3 bases separated the two germline ends. The CDR3 is 11 residues long. The CDR3 nucleotides read TGTGCCAGCAGCCCAAACACTGAAGCTTTCTTT. This sequence encodes CASSPNTEAFF.

The genes are TRBV21-1 and TRBJ1-1; TRBD1 reflects the table's D call only, with no check against the DNA. TRBV21-1 is annotated as a pseudogene. This CDR3 region has 15 residues. CDR3 sequence reads: CASSSTGRLNTEAFF. The CDR3 coding sequence is TGTGCCAGCAGTTCGACAGGAAGGCTGAACACTGAAGCTTTCTTT.

V gene TRBV27 combines with J gene TRBJ1-2, with no clear D. CDR1 MNHEY and CDR2 SMNVEV come from the germline V gene (reference sequence). CDR3 length: 13 amino acids. Trimming removed 8 bases from V and 7 bases from J, with 17 bases in between. CDR3 region: CASGPDRVSGYTF. The CDR3 DNA sequence: TGTGCCAGCGGGCCCGACCGGGTGAGTGGCTACACCTTC.

Here the CDR3 DNA reads TGTGCCAGCAGTTTATCGGGGGGGAGAGAAAAACTGTTTTTT. Translating it yields CASSLSGGREKLFF. V gene TRBV27 combines with J gene TRBJ1-4, with TRBD1 as a possible D gene (5 bases). The length of the CDR3 is 14 residues. V was clipped by 0 bases and J by 8 bases, with 10 bases between them. Germline V gene sequence: CDR1 MNHEY, CDR2 SMNVEV (reference sequence).

The chain combines TRBV4-3 with TRBJ2-7, with TRBD2 identical over 7 bases. The V and J ends lost 3 bases and 2 bases, in that order; junction bases with no gene match: 13. The CDR3 length is 17 residues. Looked up from germline, CDR1 is LGHNA and CDR2 is YSLEER. CDR3 DNA sequence: TGCGCCAGCAGCCAGTTCACCCTGGGCGCGGGGGCCTACGAGCAGTACTTC. It specifies CASSQFTLGAGAYEQYF.

The chain carries TRBV7-8 and TRBJ1-1; D unresolved. In germline, CDR1 is SGHVS, CDR2 FQNEAQ. Trimming pared 1 base from V and 0 bases from J, leaving 12 bases between. The CDR3 is 16 amino acids. The CDR3 sequence: CASSLDRTLMNTEAFF. CDR3 DNA: TGTGCCAGCAGCTTAGATCGGACCCTAATGAACACTGAAGCTTTCTTT.

The rearrangement uses TRBV7-2 and TRBJ1-1; D is uncertain. Germline V lookup: CDR1 SGHTA, CDR2 FQGNSA. Trimming shortened V by 6 bases and J by 3 bases, and 5 bases separated the two germline ends. This CDR3 comprises 11 residues. Written as DNA, the CDR3 is TGTGCCAGCAGGTCCGACACTGAAGCTTTCTTT. This encodes CASRSDTEAFF.

The CDR3 protein is CASSPYSDTQYF. The CDR3 DNA reads as TGTGCCAGCTCACCATACTCAGATACGCAGTATTTT. This rearrangement joins TRBV18 to TRBJ2-3; D gene ambiguous. CDR1 is KGHSH, CDR2 LQKENI, per germline. Trimming pared 2 bases from V and 4 bases from J, leaving 4 bases between. The CDR3 contains 12 residues.

The genes are TRBV4-3 and TRBJ2-1; TRBD2 aligns across 9 bases. V shed 1 base, J shed 9 bases, and the junction held 19 bases outside the gene matches. CDR1 is LGHNA and CDR2 is YSLEER in the germline V gene. CDR3 length: 19 amino acids. CDR3: CASSQGSQGRAGGDSEQFF. CDR3 coding DNA: TGCGCCAGCAGCCAAGGTTCCCAGGGTAGAGCGGGAGGAGATAGTGAGCAGTTCTTC.

The rearrangement joins TRBV18 to TRBJ2-3; 8 nucleotides match TRBD2. V gave up 4 bases and J gave up 5 bases; unmatched junction bases: 20. CDR3 length: 19 residues. Germline CDR1 reads KGHSH; CDR2 reads LQKENI. The CDR3 sequence is CASSQTGTRFNFVGDTQYF. CDR3 coding DNA: TGTGCCAGCTCACAAACCGGGACTAGATTTAACTTTGTCGGAGATACGCAGTATTTT.

The chain joins TRBV19 to TRBJ2-5, with 7 bases lining up with TRBD1. Trimming removed 4 bases from V and 8 bases from J; junction bases left unmatched: 7. CDR1 and CDR2 from the germline V gene are LNHDA and SQIVND (reference sequence). The CDR3 runs 13 residues. The chain's CDR3 is CASSTLRGRTQYF. The CDR3, as DNA: TGTGCCAGTAGTACCCTGAGGGGGCGAACCCAGTACTTC.

V gene TRBV2 combines with J gene TRBJ2-1, with 15 bases fitting TRBD2. The CDR3 spans 17 residues. Germline V gene data show CDR1 as SNHLY and CDR2 as FYNNEI. V lost 0 bases to trimming and J lost 7 bases; unmatched junction nucleotides: 4. CDR3 coding DNA: TGTGCCAGCAGTGAAGCGGGACTAGCGGGAGGATGGAATGAGCAGTTCTTC. This codes for CASSEAGLAGGWNEQFF. The whole variable domain, remainder taken from reference TRBV2 and TRBJ2-1, is EPEVTQTPSHQVTQMGQEVILRCVPISNHLYFYWYRQILGQKVEFLVSFYNNEISEKSEIFDDQFSVERPDGSNFTLKIRSTKLEDSAMYFCASSEAGLAGGWNEQFFGPGTRLTVL.

This rearrangement joins TRBV19 to TRBJ1-2, with 7 positions matching TRBD1. Germline CDR1 LNHDA, CDR2 SQIVND (reference sequence). CDR3 length: 14 amino acids. The V segment lost 8 bases and the J segment 2 bases; nucleotides outside the gene matches: 8. The CDR3 sequence is CASSRQGGNYGYTF. The CDR3 DNA follows: TGTGCCAGTTCCCGACAGGGTGGAAACTATGGCTACACCTTC. The complete variable domain, with remaining parts taken from reference TRBV19 and TRBJ1-2, reads DGGITQSPKYLFRKEGQNVTLSCEQNLNHDAMYWYRQDPGQGLRLIYYSQIVNDFQKGDIAEGYSVSREKKESFPLTVTSAQKNPTAFYLCASSRQGGNYGYTFGSGTRLTVV.

The chain uses TRBV11-2 and TRBJ2-7, with a weak D call TRBD2 (7 bases). CDR3 length equals 15 residues. V dropped 0 bases and J dropped 5 bases, with 14 bases sitting between them. Looked up from germline, CDR1 is SGHAT and CDR2 is FQNNGV. The DNA of the CDR3 is TGTGCCAGCAGCTTAGAGCGGGGGCAGTTCAACGAGCAGTACTTC. This encodes CASSLERGQFNEQYF.

V is TRBV9 and J is TRBJ2-2; D is possibly TRBD2 (6 bases). The V end lost 7 bases, the J end lost 0 bases, and 10 bases lay between the germline ends. The length of the CDR3 is 14 residues. From germline, CDR1 is SGDLS and CDR2 YYNGEE. The CDR3 is CASGRDPNTGELFF. In nucleotides, the CDR3 is TGTGCCAGCGGGCGGGACCCGAACACCGGGGAGCTGTTTTTT.

The chain has TRBV5-1 and TRBJ2-6; no clear D gene. Looked up from germline, CDR1 is SGHRS and CDR2 is YFSETQ. This CDR3 contains 15 residues. V was trimmed by 3 bases and J by 2 bases, leaving 9 bases between them. Written as DNA, the CDR3 is TGCGCCAGCAGCTCCACATTAGCTGGGGCCAACGTCCTGACTTTC. Its protein is CASSSTLAGANVLTF.

The genes are TRBV11-3 and TRBJ2-5; unclear D gene. Germline CDR1 reads SGHNT; CDR2 reads YENEEA. The CDR3 totals 11 residues. Between the trimmed V and J ends, which lost 4 bases and 3 bases, there was a span of 3 bases. Here the CDR3 reads CASSSEETQYF. In DNA form, the CDR3 reads TGTGCCAGCAGCTCGGAAGAGACCCAGTACTTC.

The V and J genes are TRBV9 and TRBJ2-7; weak D call: TRBD2 (6 bases). Germline V lookup: CDR1 SGDLS, CDR2 YYNGEE. The CDR3 is 13 residues long. The V end was cut by 0 bases, the J end by 4 bases, with 8 bases between. The CDR3 reads CASSVEGRYEQYF. CDR3 bases: TGTGCCAGCAGCGTAGAGGGGAGGTACGAGCAGTACTTC.

The gene calls are TRBV5-3 and TRBJ2-5; TRBD1 aligns across 7 bases. The end of the DNA fits TRBJ2-7 better, so the J call may be wrong. TRBV5-3 has ORF status, its function being uncertain. This CDR3 comprises 15 residues. The CDR3 region has the DNA TGTGCCAGAAGCTTTACCGGGACAGCGATCTACGAGCAGTACTTC. It specifies CARSFTGTAIYEQYF.

The rearrangement uses TRBV9 and TRBJ1-1, with TRBD1 matching 7 bases. Trimming at V came to 3 bases and at J to 0 bases, leaving 2 bases not matched to a gene. This CDR3 has 14 residues. The germline V gene has CDR1 SGDLS and CDR2 YYNGEE. The CDR3 DNA follows: TGTGCCAGCAGCGAGGGGGCGGTGAACACTGAAGCTTTCTTT. Encoded protein: CASSEGAVNTEAFF. Looking up the rest from reference TRBV9 and TRBJ1-1 gives the full variable domain: DSGVTQTPKHLITATGQRVTLRCSPRSGDLSVYWYQQSLDQGLQFLIQYYNGEERAKGNILERFSAQQFPDLHSELNLSSLELGDSALYFCASSEGAVNTEAFFGQGTRLTVV.